This is a list of T cell receptor beta chains from one sample in a study of sequential checkpoint blockade in melanoma. The data were produced by immunoSEQ multiplex PCR, yet TCRdb's version contains in-frame clones alone and is incomplete. The sample contains roughly 9,300 clones, approximately 30% of which appear only once. The material sequenced was tumor tissue (inferred from file names), taken from a patient given nivolumab and ipilimumab in sequence. Receptors were obtained from a human donor with melanoma. The CDR3 runs from the conserved cysteine through the conserved F or W. D genes are given only for firm matches. Clone size is shown for a subset of rows, as once, few, many or a class of expanded clone.

D: TRBD1
J: TRBJ2-5
V: TRBV9
size: few
DNA: TGTGCCAGCAGTTCAGGACAGGGGGCCGAGACCCAGTACTTC
CDR3: CASSSGQGAETQYF

D: TRBD2
J: TRBJ2-1
V: TRBV12-5
size: NA
DNA: TGTGCTAGTGGTCCCGGAGTAGCGGGGGGGCATCGTGAGCAGTTCTTC
CDR3: CASGPGVAGGHREQFF

D: NA
J: TRBJ1-5
V: TRBV29-1
size: NA
DNA: TGCAGCGTTGATTCGGGGGGCGATCAGCCCCAGCATTTT
CDR3: CSVDSGGDQPQHF

D: NA
J: TRBJ1-4
V: TRBV11-3
size: few
DNA: TGTGCCAGCAGCTTGGAACAGGTGGATGAAAAACTGTTTTTT
CDR3: CASSLEQVDEKLFF

D: NA
J: TRBJ2-3
V: TRBV14
size: few
DNA: TGTGCCAGCAGCCGTGGAAGCGGGCTTAGCACAGATACGCAGTATTTT
CDR3: CASSRGSGLSTDTQYF

D: NA
J: TRBJ2-5
V: TRBV6-4
size: few
DNA: TGTGCCAGCAGTTATGCGGAGACCCAGTACTTC
CDR3: CASSYAETQYF

D: TRBD1
J: TRBJ2-3
V: TRBV12-5
size: NA
DNA: TGTGCTAGTGGTTTGAACCGGGACGGGACAGCGCTTCACACAGATACGCAGTATTTT
CDR3: CASGLNRDGTALHTDTQYF

D: NA
J: TRBJ1-1
V: TRBV6-8
size: medium-sized
DNA: TGTGCCAGCAGAAACGCCGGGGGATCGGGTGAAGCTTTCTTT
CDR3: CASRNAGGSGEAFF

D: TRBD1
J: TRBJ1-2
V: TRBV9
size: many
DNA: TGTGCCAGCAGCGAGACAGGGGGCTTTGGCTACACCTTC
CDR3: CASSETGGFGYTF

D: TRBD1
J: TRBJ2-5
V: TRBV11-3
size: many
DNA: TGTGCCAGCAGCTCTCGACAGGGTCAGCAGACCCAGTACTTC
CDR3: CASSSRQGQQTQYF

D: NA
J: TRBJ1-1
V: TRBV7-8
size: many
DNA: TGTGCCAGCAGTTCACAGAGGAACACTGAAGCTTTCTTT
CDR3: CASSSQRNTEAFF

D: NA
J: TRBJ2-3
V: TRBV11-3
size: few
DNA: TGTGCCAGCAGCCCGCCAGGGAGAAGCGGAACAGATACGCAGTATTTT
CDR3: CASSPPGRSGTDTQYF

D: TRBD1
J: TRBJ2-4
V: TRBV9
size: few
DNA: TGTGCCAGCAGCTCTACAGGGGGATCCAAAAACATTCAGTACTTC
CDR3: CASSSTGGSKNIQYF

D: TRBD2
J: TRBJ2-3
V: TRBV12-5
size: NA
DNA: TGTGCCAGCTCCCGGGGGGCAGATACGCAGTATTTT
CDR3: CASSRGADTQYF

D: NA
J: TRBJ2-2
V: TRBV29-1
size: NA
DNA: TGCAGTGGATTGAAGGGGAGGGGGGAGCTGTTTTTT
CDR3: CSGLKGRGELFF

D: NA
J: TRBJ1-2
V: TRBV6-8
size: few
DNA: TGTGCCAGCAGTCCAACAGGGAACCCAACCTATGGCTACACCTTC
CDR3: CASSPTGNPTYGYTF

D: NA
J: TRBJ1-2
V: TRBV19
size: NA
DNA: TGTGCCAGTAGAGGACGTCAGATCTATGGCTACACCTTC
CDR3: CASRGRQIYGYTF

D: NA
J: TRBJ2-5
V: TRBV6-8
size: few
DNA: TGTGCCAGCACCCTGGGGGGAAACCAAGAGACCCAGTACTTC
CDR3: CASTLGGNQETQYF

D: NA
J: TRBJ2-2
V: TRBV6-7
size: NA
DNA: TGTGCCAGCAGTGACTCCTCGAGGGAGCTGTTTTTT
CDR3: CASSDSSRELFF

D: NA
J: TRBJ2-5
V: TRBV6-8
size: NA
DNA: TGTGCCAGCTACGGGGGCTACCAAGAGACCCAGTACTTC
CDR3: CASYGGYQETQYF

D: NA
J: TRBJ1-5
V: TRBV28
size: few
DNA: TGTGCCAGCAGTCTAGCCGTTAGTCGAAATCAGCCCCAGCATTTT
CDR3: CASSLAVSRNQPQHF

D: NA
J: TRBJ2-3
V: TRBV11-1
size: NA
DNA: TGTGCCAGCAACCCGACAGGGGAGGGAGATACGCAGTATTTT
CDR3: CASNPTGEGDTQYF

D: TRBD2
J: TRBJ2-1
V: TRBV28
size: few
DNA: TGTGCCAGCAGCCCCGCAAAAAGGCGGGGGGAAAATGAGCAGTTCTTC
CDR3: CASSPAKRRGENEQFF

D: TRBD1
J: TRBJ1-4
V: TRBV11-3
size: few
DNA: TGTGCCAGCAGCTTAGTTGGGACAGGAGGGTATGAAAAACTGTTTTTT
CDR3: CASSLVGTGGYEKLFF

D: TRBD2
J: TRBJ2-3
V: TRBV5-1
size: few
DNA: TGCGCCAGCAGCTTCGGGACTAGCTTTGATACGCAGTATTTT
CDR3: CASSFGTSFDTQYF

D: TRBD1
J: TRBJ2-4
V: TRBV28
size: NA
DNA: TGTGCCAGCAGTTTTGAGGGACAGGGACCTAAAAACATTCAGTACTTC
CDR3: CASSFEGQGPKNIQYF

D: TRBD1
J: TRBJ2-7
V: TRBV11-3
size: few
DNA: TGTGCCAGCAGCTTTGGGACAGGGGCCTACGAGCAGTACTTC
CDR3: CASSFGTGAYEQYF

D: NA
J: TRBJ1-3
V: TRBV11-3
size: NA
DNA: TGTGCCAGCAGCTTAGGGGGGGGTCAGGGCCTCTCTGGAAACACCATATATTTT
CDR3: CASSLGGGQGLSGNTIYF

D: NA
J: TRBJ2-3
V: TRBV28
size: NA
DNA: TGTGCCAGCAGGCTAACAGCGGCAGATACGCAGTATTTT
CDR3: CASRLTAADTQYF

D: TRBD1
J: TRBJ2-7
V: TRBV9
size: NA
DNA: TGTGCCAGCAGCCGTGGGACAGGTTATTATTACGAGCAGTACTTC
CDR3: CASSRGTGYYYEQYF

D: TRBD2
J: TRBJ2-3
V: TRBV5-1
size: NA
DNA: TGCGCCAGCAGCCCCCGGGGGGTCACAGATACGCAGTATTTT
CDR3: CASSPRGVTDTQYF

D: NA
J: TRBJ1-2
V: TRBV6-8
size: NA
DNA: TGTGCCATCAGTGCCCACTCGCAGGGAGTGGATGGCTACACCTTC
CDR3: CAISAHSQGVDGYTF

D: NA
J: TRBJ1-1
V: TRBV18
size: NA
DNA: TGTGCCAGCTCCCGCCACGGGGGAGAGAACACTGAAGCTTTCTTT
CDR3: CASSRHGGENTEAFF

D: NA
J: TRBJ2-1
V: TRBV4-1
size: NA
DNA: TGCGCCAGCAGCCAAGATTCGCTCGCGAATGAGCAGTTCTTC
CDR3: CASSQDSLANEQFF

D: NA
J: TRBJ2-3
V: TRBV11-3
size: NA
DNA: TGTGCCAGCAGCTTTTCTAGGGGTGCAGATACGCAGTATTTT
CDR3: CASSFSRGADTQYF

D: NA
J: TRBJ1-2
V: TRBV6-8
size: few
DNA: TGTGCCAGCAGTCCATACCGAGGAGCTAACTATGGCTACACCTTC
CDR3: CASSPYRGANYGYTF

D: NA
J: TRBJ2-1
V: TRBV9
size: few
DNA: TGTGCCAGCAGCTTCGACAGCTACAATGAGCAGTTCTTC
CDR3: CASSFDSYNEQFF

D: NA
J: TRBJ2-5
V: TRBV18
size: few
DNA: TGTGCCAGCTCACCGGACAATCAAGAGACCCAGTACTTC
CDR3: CASSPDNQETQYF

D: NA
J: TRBJ2-7
V: TRBV15
size: NA
DNA: TGTGCCACCAGCAGCGATCCGGGCTCATACGAGCAGTACTTC
CDR3: CATSSDPGSYEQYF